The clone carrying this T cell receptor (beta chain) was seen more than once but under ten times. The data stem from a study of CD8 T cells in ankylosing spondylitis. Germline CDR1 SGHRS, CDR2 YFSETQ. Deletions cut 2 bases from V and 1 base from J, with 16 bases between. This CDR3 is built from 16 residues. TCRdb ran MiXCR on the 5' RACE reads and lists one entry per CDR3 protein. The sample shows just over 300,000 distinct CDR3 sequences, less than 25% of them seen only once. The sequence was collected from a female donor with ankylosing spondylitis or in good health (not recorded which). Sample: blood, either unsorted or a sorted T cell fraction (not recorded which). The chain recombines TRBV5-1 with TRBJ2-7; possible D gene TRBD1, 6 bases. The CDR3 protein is CASSFQTGALSYEQYF. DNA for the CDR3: TGCGCCAGCAGCTTCCAGACAGGAGCCTTATCCTACGAGCAGTACTTC.